These 11 T cell receptor beta chains came from one sample sequenced in a study of T cell responses to AZD1222 COVID-19 vaccine. Measured with immunoSEQ multiplex PCR; TCRdb has only the in-frame clones, and not every one. The data contain about 99,000 clones, 91% of them seen just once; the ten biggest clones take up just over 8%. Sequenced material: peripheral blood, taken 28 days after the second AZD1222 dose. The source is an adult who received the AZD1222 COVID-19 vaccine.

This chain uses TRBV19 with TRBJ1-6; D is unclear. The CDR3 runs 13 residues. The ends were cut back, 4 bases at V and 7 bases at J, with 8 bases in the middle. CDR1 LNHDA and CDR2 SQIVND come from the germline V gene (reference sequence). In DNA, the CDR3 is TGTGCCAGTAGTAACTTTGAGAATTCACCCCTCCACTTT. Translating it yields CASSNFENSPLHF.

The chain links TRBV7-2 to TRBJ1-1; the match to TRBD1 covers 7 bases. CDR1 is SGHTA, CDR2 FQGNSA, per germline. The CDR3 sequence is 15 residues long. With 6 bases clipped from V and 5 bases from J, the junction kept 12 bases outside the gene matches. CDR3 sequence reads: CASSLNRYRGTEAFF. In DNA, the CDR3 is TGTGCCAGCAGTTTAAATAGGTACAGGGGAACTGAAGCTTTCTTT.

This chain connects TRBV28 to TRBJ1-5; TRBD1 agrees at 7 bases. Trimming cost V 4 bases and J 1 base; bases outside gene matches: 7. Germline CDR1 and CDR2: MDHEN and SYDVKM. The CDR3 totals 16 residues. CDR3 amino acids: CASSSGSGGSNQPQHF. CDR3 DNA sequence: TGTGCCAGCAGTTCTGGCTCAGGGGGAAGCAATCAGCCCCAGCATTTT.

This chain links TRBV11-2 with TRBJ1-1, with 7 bases identical to TRBD1. V was clipped by 1 base and J by 1 base; unmatched bases: 3. CDR1 and CDR2 from the germline V gene are SGHAT and FQNNGV. The CDR3 spans 15 residues. The DNA for the CDR3 is TGTGCCAGCAGCTTAGCGACAGGGACGAACACTGAAGCTTTCTTT. Amino acid sequence: CASSLATGTNTEAFF.

This clone has just a few counts. This rearrangement joins TRBV6-6 to TRBJ2-7; weak D call: TRBD1 (5 bases). V was clipped by 6 bases and J by 1 base, with 10 bases between them. There are 13 residues in the CDR3. Germline CDR1 MNHNY, CDR2 SVGAGI (reference sequence). The CDR3 DNA reads TGTGCCAGCAGAGTAGACAGTTCCTACGAGCAGTACTTC. Protein sequence: CASRVDSSYEQYF.

This chain joins TRBV18 and TRBJ1-5; tentatively, D is TRBD1 (5 bases). From germline, CDR1 is KGHSH and CDR2 LQKENI. The ends were cut back, 5 bases at V and 10 bases at J, with 15 bases in the middle. This CDR3 contains 13 residues. CDR3 sequence (DNA): TGTGCCAGCTCATCCAACGACCGGGACCCCCAGCATTTT. It codes for CASSSNDRDPQHF.

The chain employs TRBV3-1 (or the pseudogene TRBV3-2) and TRBJ1-4, with D possibly TRBD1 on 5 matching bases. CDR1 and CDR2 (germline): LGHDT, YNNKEL (reference sequence). The CDR3 is 15 residues long. V lost 2 bases, J lost 7 bases, and 14 bases lay in between. CDR3 sequence: CASSQKGRVGEKLFF. In DNA form, the CDR3 reads TGTGCCAGCAGCCAAAAGGGCAGGGTCGGTGAAAAACTGTTTTTT.

Turning to this clone: Other nucleotide sequences from this sample produce the same CDR3. V is TRBV29-1 and J is TRBJ1-1; D remains ambiguous. The CDR3 is 12 amino acids. Germline V gene data show CDR1 as SQVTM and CDR2 as ANQGSEA. V was clipped by 3 bases and J by 1 base, with 6 bases between them. The chain's CDR3 is CSVEGQNTEAFF. Here the CDR3 DNA reads TGCAGCGTTGAGGGCCAGAACACTGAAGCTTTCTTT.

V and J are TRBV9 and TRBJ2-1, with TRBD2 identical over 12 bases. V shed 4 bases, J shed 7 bases, and the junction held 9 bases outside the gene matches. CDR1 and CDR2 (germline): SGDLS, YYNGEE. This CDR3 contains 16 residues. In DNA, the CDR3 is TGTGCCAGCAGCCCGAGACTAGCGGGAGAGGTGAATGAGCAGTTCTTC. It specifies CASSPRLAGEVNEQFF.

The chain employs TRBV19 and TRBJ1-1; D ambiguous. Trimming shortened V by 3 bases and J by 0 bases, and 8 bases separated the two germline ends. There are 14 residues in the CDR3. The germline V gene encodes CDR1 LNHDA and CDR2 SQIVND (reference sequence). DNA for the CDR3: TGTGCCAGTAGTATCCGAATTATGAACACTGAAGCTTTCTTT. Translating gives CASSIRIMNTEAFF.

The chain carries TRBV7-9 and TRBJ2-7; 8 bases are shared with TRBD1. The CDR3 has 16 residues. CDR1 SEHNR and CDR2 FQNEAQ come from the germline V gene (reference sequence). V shed 3 bases, J shed 9 bases, and the junction held 16 bases outside the gene matches. The CDR3: CASSFEGQAYARGQYF. The CDR3 DNA reads TGTGCCAGCAGCTTCGAGGGACAGGCCTACGCTCGAGGGCAGTACTTC.